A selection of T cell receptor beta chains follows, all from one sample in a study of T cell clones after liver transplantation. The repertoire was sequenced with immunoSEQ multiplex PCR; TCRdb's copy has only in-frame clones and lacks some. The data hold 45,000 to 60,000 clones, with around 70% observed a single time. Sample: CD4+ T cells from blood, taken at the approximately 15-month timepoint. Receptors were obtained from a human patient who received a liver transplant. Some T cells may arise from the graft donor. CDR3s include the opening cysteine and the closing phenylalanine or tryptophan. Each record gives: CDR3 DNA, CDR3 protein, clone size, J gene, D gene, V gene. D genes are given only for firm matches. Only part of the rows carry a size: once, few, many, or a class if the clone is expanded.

CDR3 DNA: TGCGCCACGCAAGGGGACAGGGGAGGTGAGCAGTTCTTC
CDR3 protein: CATQGDRGGEQFF
clone size: NA
J gene: TRBJ2-1
D gene: TRBD1
V gene: TRBV10-1

CDR3 DNA: TGTGCCAGTAGTATGCGGGACTCTGGGGCCAACGTCCTGACTTTC
CDR3 protein: CASSMRDSGANVLTF
clone size: NA
J gene: TRBJ2-6
D gene: NA
V gene: TRBV19

CDR3 DNA: TGTGCCAGTAGTCTCCGGGGCGGCTACACCTTC
CDR3 protein: CASSLRGGYTF
clone size: once
J gene: TRBJ1-2
D gene: NA
V gene: TRBV19

CDR3 DNA: TGTGCCAGCTCCTTTAGTCGGCCACCGAACACTGAAGCTTTCTTT
CDR3 protein: CASSFSRPPNTEAFF
clone size: NA
J gene: TRBJ1-1
D gene: NA
V gene: TRBV18

CDR3 DNA: TGCGCCAGCAGCTTGGTTGGAGAATCGAATAATTCACCCCTCCACTTT
CDR3 protein: CASSLVGESNNSPLHF
clone size: NA
J gene: TRBJ1-6
D gene: NA
V gene: TRBV5-1

CDR3 DNA: TGCGCCAGCAGCCAAGATGGCCAGCAAGAGACCCAGTACTTC
CDR3 protein: CASSQDGQQETQYF
clone size: NA
J gene: TRBJ2-5
D gene: NA
V gene: TRBV4-1

CDR3 DNA: TGTGCCAGTAGTAGTGTGGGTCCTACCTACGAGCAGTACTTC
CDR3 protein: CASSSVGPTYEQYF
clone size: NA
J gene: TRBJ2-7
D gene: NA
V gene: TRBV19

CDR3 DNA: TGTGCCAGCAGTTACCCTGAGTCGGGTGACGTTGGCTACACCTTC
CDR3 protein: CASSYPESGDVGYTF
clone size: NA
J gene: TRBJ1-2
D gene: NA
V gene: TRBV6-6

CDR3 DNA: TGTGCCAGCAGCTTAGTTCCAGCGGGAACAGATACGCAGTATTTT
CDR3 protein: CASSLVPAGTDTQYF
clone size: once
J gene: TRBJ2-3
D gene: TRBD2
V gene: TRBV7-2

CDR3 DNA: TGCGCCAGCAGTGCGCCCCCGGGACAGGGCAACACCGGGGAGCTGTTTTTT
CDR3 protein: CASSAPPGQGNTGELFF
clone size: NA
J gene: TRBJ2-2
D gene: TRBD1
V gene: TRBV10-1

CDR3 DNA: TGTGCCAGCAGCTTGGACACAGGGGGCCAAGAGACCCAGTACTTC
CDR3 protein: CASSLDTGGQETQYF
clone size: NA
J gene: TRBJ2-5
D gene: TRBD1
V gene: TRBV5-8

CDR3 DNA: TGTGCCAGCGCCGATAGCGACTCCTACAATGAGCAGTTCTTC
CDR3 protein: CASADSDSYNEQFF
clone size: NA
J gene: TRBJ2-1
D gene: NA
V gene: TRBV6-6

CDR3 DNA: TGTGCCAGCAGTGTTGGCAGGGAAGAGACCCAGTACTTC
CDR3 protein: CASSVGREETQYF
clone size: NA
J gene: TRBJ2-5
D gene: NA
V gene: TRBV6-1

CDR3 DNA: TGTGCCAGCAGCAAACTAATAGGGGAAAAACTGTTTTTT
CDR3 protein: CASSKLIGEKLFF
clone size: NA
J gene: TRBJ1-4
D gene: NA
V gene: TRBV21-1

CDR3 DNA: TGTGCCAGCAGTTACTCCTCCGGCGCCGGGGAGCTGTTTTTT
CDR3 protein: CASSYSSGAGELFF
clone size: NA
J gene: TRBJ2-2
D gene: NA
V gene: TRBV6-5

CDR3 DNA: TGTGCCAGCAGTTTTGCTGAGGGAAAACTGTTTTTT
CDR3 protein: CASSFAEGKLFF
clone size: once
J gene: TRBJ1-4
D gene: NA
V gene: TRBV28

CDR3 DNA: TGTGCCAGCTCACCCTCGGCAGGATTGGAACTGTTTTTT
CDR3 protein: CASSPSAGLELFF
clone size: NA
J gene: TRBJ1-4
D gene: NA
V gene: TRBV18

CDR3 DNA: TGTGCCAGTAGTCTCCTCCGGGACCGATCCTACGAGCAGTACTTC
CDR3 protein: CASSLLRDRSYEQYF
clone size: NA
J gene: TRBJ2-7
D gene: NA
V gene: TRBV19

CDR3 DNA: TGTGCCAGCAGTGTGCATCCGAATGAGCAGTTCTTC
CDR3 protein: CASSVHPNEQFF
clone size: many
J gene: TRBJ2-1
D gene: NA
V gene: TRBV2

CDR3 DNA: TGCGCCAGCAGCTTGGCCCCGGAGGGAGATACGCAGTATTTT
CDR3 protein: CASSLAPEGDTQYF
clone size: NA
J gene: TRBJ2-3
D gene: NA
V gene: TRBV5-1

CDR3 DNA: TGTGCCAGCAGCGTAGCTGGAGCGGGAGGGCGGACCGGGGAGCTGTTTTTT
CDR3 protein: CASSVAGAGGRTGELFF
clone size: NA
J gene: TRBJ2-2
D gene: TRBD2
V gene: TRBV9

CDR3 DNA: TGTGCCAGCAGCCCGGGACAGTGGGGGGAAAAACTGTTTTTT
CDR3 protein: CASSPGQWGEKLFF
clone size: NA
J gene: TRBJ1-4
D gene: TRBD1
V gene: TRBV9

CDR3 DNA: TGTGCCAGCAGCCCACAGGCTTCTGGAAACACCATATATTTT
CDR3 protein: CASSPQASGNTIYF
clone size: NA
J gene: TRBJ1-3
D gene: NA
V gene: TRBV7-2

CDR3 DNA: TGTGCCAGCAACGGAGTTCCTACCTACGAGCAGTACTTC
CDR3 protein: CASNGVPTYEQYF
clone size: few
J gene: TRBJ2-7
D gene: NA
V gene: TRBV6-1

CDR3 DNA: TGTGCCAGCAGCTTAGCATTCGGGGGTACGGGCTACACCTTC
CDR3 protein: CASSLAFGGTGYTF
clone size: NA
J gene: TRBJ1-2
D gene: NA
V gene: TRBV7-8

CDR3 DNA: TGTGCCAGTAGTATTACACCTACAGGGTCGTCTGGAAACACCATATATTTT
CDR3 protein: CASSITPTGSSGNTIYF
clone size: NA
J gene: TRBJ1-3
D gene: NA
V gene: TRBV19

CDR3 DNA: TGCAGCTTCTCGGGACTAGCGGCTTACAATGAGCAGTTCTTC
CDR3 protein: CSFSGLAAYNEQFF
clone size: NA
J gene: TRBJ2-1
D gene: TRBD2
V gene: TRBV29-1

CDR3 DNA: TGCAGCGTTGAAGGGGGCAGGGGTGGGGCCAACGTCCTGACTTTC
CDR3 protein: CSVEGGRGGANVLTF
clone size: NA
J gene: TRBJ2-6
D gene: NA
V gene: TRBV29-1

CDR3 DNA: TGTGCCAGCAGTTACCCAAGGACAGGGGGTACCTACGAGCAGTACTTC
CDR3 protein: CASSYPRTGGTYEQYF
clone size: NA
J gene: TRBJ2-7
D gene: TRBD1
V gene: TRBV6-5

CDR3 DNA: TGTGCCAGCAGTTACTTTGCTGACAGCTCCTACGAGCAGTACTTC
CDR3 protein: CASSYFADSSYEQYF
clone size: NA
J gene: TRBJ2-7
D gene: NA
V gene: TRBV6-5

CDR3 DNA: TGTGCCACCAGCAGAGATGGGGCAGTGTCCTATGGCTACACCTTC
CDR3 protein: CATSRDGAVSYGYTF
clone size: NA
J gene: TRBJ1-2
D gene: NA
V gene: TRBV15

CDR3 DNA: TGTGCCAGTAGTCTTTGGGACAGGGGAAACCGTAACTATGGCTACACCTTC
CDR3 protein: CASSLWDRGNRNYGYTF
clone size: NA
J gene: TRBJ1-2
D gene: TRBD1
V gene: TRBV19

CDR3 DNA: TGTGCCTGGAGCCGGGGCGGGAGGGCCTCGGATGAGCAGTTCTTC
CDR3 protein: CAWSRGGRASDEQFF
clone size: NA
J gene: TRBJ2-1
D gene: TRBD2
V gene: TRBV30

CDR3 DNA: TGTGCCAGTGGTTCTGGGGGCAGGACCGGGGAGCTGTTTTTT
CDR3 protein: CASGSGGRTGELFF
clone size: many
J gene: TRBJ2-2
D gene: NA
V gene: TRBV19

CDR3 DNA: TGTGCCAGCAGTTTGGCGGGGCAACAAGAGACCCAGTACTTC
CDR3 protein: CASSLAGQQETQYF
clone size: NA
J gene: TRBJ2-5
D gene: NA
V gene: TRBV28

CDR3 DNA: TGCGCCAGCAGCCAGAACGAAAGGGGTGGCTACACCTTC
CDR3 protein: CASSQNERGGYTF
clone size: NA
J gene: TRBJ1-2
D gene: NA
V gene: TRBV4-3